Shown below are 10 T cell receptor beta chains from a single sample sequenced in a study of T cell responses to AZD1222 COVID-19 vaccine (dated by TCRdb to 2020 to 2023). The sample's time point label, in plain terms: baseline before first vaccination. The library was built by means of the immunoSEQ multiplex PCR assay. As stored in TCRdb, this immuneACCESS dataset retains in-frame rearrangements with V and J assigned. A fraction of the clones does not appear; measured against another copy, unresolved V genes explain less than half of the discrepancy, and the remainder lacks a known reason. The sample yields some 140,000 clones; 80% to 95% were counted once. 2.8% of the sample lies in the top ten. Sample: peripheral blood, taken on day 0 of AZD1222 vaccination. These receptors were collected from an adult in good health.

This sequence joins TRBV9 and TRBJ2-3, with no clear D. Trimming left V 4 bases short and J 0 bases short, with 9 bases between. Germline CDR1 is SGDLS and CDR2 is YYNGEE. The CDR3 length is 14 residues. For the CDR3, the DNA is TGTGCCAGCAGCCCGCAACGGAGCACAGATACGCAGTATTTT. Residues: CASSPQRSTDTQYF.

This chain joins TRBV4-1 and TRBJ1-2, with D possibly TRBD1 on 5 matching bases. The V end was cut by 1 base, the J end by 6 bases, with 15 bases between. The CDR3 loop spans 15 amino acids. Germline CDR1 and CDR2: MGHRA and YSYEKL. The CDR3 is CASSQVRQGGNGYTF. The CDR3 region has the DNA TGCGCCAGCAGCCAAGTTAGGCAGGGAGGGAATGGCTACACCTTC.

The rearrangement links TRBV21-1 to TRBJ2-1; TRBD2 is the table's D call and was not checked against the DNA. TRBV21-1 is labeled a pseudogene. CDR3 length equals 17 residues. The CDR3 reads CASSKFGGTSGSYEQFF. As DNA, the CDR3 is TGTGCCAGCAGCAAATTCGGCGGGACTAGCGGGAGCTATGAGCAGTTCTTC.

This chain links TRBV5-8 with TRBJ1-2; weak D call: TRBD1 (6 bases). CDR3 size: 14 residues. V was shortened by 5 bases and J by 4 bases, with 15 bases between the two germline ends. Looked up from germline, CDR1 is SGHTS and CDR2 is YDEGEE. CDR3 amino acids: CASRRKQGAYGYTF. CDR3 bases: TGTGCCAGCAGACGGAAACAGGGTGCCTATGGCTACACCTTC.

The chain has TRBV4-2 and TRBJ2-6, with TRBD1 identical over 11 bases. The CDR3 is 21 residues long. Germline V gene data show CDR1 as LGHNA and CDR2 as YNFKEQ. V was pared by 4 bases and J by 0 bases, with 14 bases of the junction left unmatched. The CDR3: CASSPVRTGGFSSSGANVLTF. CDR3 coding DNA: TGTGCCAGCAGCCCGGTACGGACAGGGGGCTTTTCCTCCTCTGGGGCCAACGTCCTGACTTTC.

V and J are TRBV19 and TRBJ1-2; 8 positions match TRBD1. This CDR3 has 14 residues. Trimming at V came to 3 bases and at J to 8 bases, leaving 8 bases not matched to a gene. The germline gives CDR1 LNHDA, CDR2 SQIVND (reference sequence). CDR3 loop: CASSIWDRTFGYTF. DNA for the CDR3: TGTGCCAGTAGTATTTGGGACAGGACCTTCGGCTACACCTTC.

The chain couples TRBV30 to TRBJ1-6, with D tentatively TRBD1 (5 bases). The germline V gene has CDR1 GTSNPN and CDR2 SVGIG (reference sequence). CDR3 length equals 16 residues. V was shortened by 0 bases and J by 6 bases, with 15 bases between the two germline ends. This chain's CDR3 is CAWSVGTPAFNSPLHF. Here the CDR3 DNA reads TGTGCCTGGAGTGTAGGGACTCCTGCTTTTAATTCACCCCTCCACTTT.

J is TRBJ1-1 and V is TRBV5-1, with 7 bases that match TRBD1. CDR1 and CDR2 from the germline V gene are SGHRS and YFSETQ. The J segment lost 1 base and the V segment lost 3 bases, leaving 6 bases of the junction unmatched. The CDR3 covers 15 residues. The CDR3 here is CASSYTGAPNTEAFF. The CDR3 nucleotides are TGCGCCAGCAGCTATACAGGGGCCCCGAACACTGAAGCTTTCTTT. Using reference TRBV5-1 and TRBJ1-1 for the parts outside the CDR3, the full variable domain is KAGVTQTPRYLIKTRGQQVTLSCSPISGHRSVSWYQQTPGQGLQFLFEYFSETQRNKGNFPGRFSGRQFSNSRSEMNVSTLELGDSALYLCASSYTGAPNTEAFFGQGTRLTVV.

The CDR3 DNA reads TGTGCCAGTTGTCGAGGGTGGGACAGGGATTGTTGCTACGAGCAGTACTTC. Translated: CASCRGWDRDCCYEQYF. The V call is TRBV6-4, the J call TRBJ2-7, with TRBD1 matching 9 bases. Per germline, CDR1 MRHNA and CDR2 SNTAGT. Unmatched junction bases numbered 18, after V lost 9 bases and J lost 3 bases. The CDR3 is 17 amino acids.

V is TRBV27 and J is TRBJ1-2; D is ambiguous. The CDR3 has 15 residues. V was cut by 4 bases and J by 7 bases, with 19 bases left in between. CDR1 and CDR2 from the germline V gene are MNHEY and SMNVEV (reference sequence). In DNA, the CDR3 is TGTGCCAGCAGTTCCCCCGGGCGGGGTCGTGGTGGCTACACCTTC. Translating gives CASSSPGRGRGGYTF.